The 8 T cell receptor beta chains reported below all come from one sample, sequenced in a study of cytomegalovirus exposure and HLA in healthy donors. PCR was performed using 60 Vbeta and 13 Jbeta primers. Assay used: immunoSEQ multiplex PCR; TCRdb lists only in-frame clones, some missing. The sample lists around 150,000 clones; 70% to 80% were seen once. Sequencing was performed on PBMCs. These receptor sequences come from a man between 25 and 39 years old in good health and CMV-seropositive.

V usage is TRBV18 and J usage is TRBJ1-2; possibly TRBD1 for D (6 bases). V gave up 5 bases and J gave up 2 bases, with 12 bases separating them. The germline gives CDR1 KGHSH, CDR2 LQKENI. This CDR3 has 14 amino acids. CDR3 sequence (DNA): TGTGCCAGCTCAGCCGGGACACCAAACTATGGCTACACCTTC. Translating it yields CASSAGTPNYGYTF. Complete variable domain (other parts from reference TRBV18 and TRBJ1-2): NAGVMQNPRHLVRRRGQEARLRCSPMKGHSHVYWYRQLPEEGLKFMVYLQKENIIDESGMPKERFSAEFPKEGPSILRIQQVVRGDSAAYFCASSAGTPNYGYTFGSGTRLTVV.

V usage is TRBV7-9 and J usage is TRBJ1-5; a possible D gene is TRBD1 (5 bases). This CDR3 comprises 12 residues. V lost 4 bases and J lost 6, with 7 bases in between. The germline V gene encodes CDR1 SEHNR and CDR2 FQNEAQ (reference sequence). CDR3: CASSYGGQPQHF. CDR3 coding DNA: TGTGCCAGCAGCTACGGGGGTCAGCCCCAGCATTTT.

This clone was seen only a few times. The CDR3 region is CAIKFDSSYEQYF. CDR3 bases: TGTGCCATCAAATTTGACAGTTCCTACGAGCAGTACTTC. The chain carries TRBV10-3 and TRBJ2-7; weak D call: TRBD1 (5 bases). Germline assignment: CDR1 ENHRY and CDR2 SYGVKD. CDR3 size: 13 residues. With 7 bases removed from V and 1 base from J, the gap between germline ends came to 11 bases.

The gene calls are TRBV30 and TRBJ2-3, with 7 bases aligning to TRBD2. The J segment lost 3 bases and the V segment lost 0 bases, leaving 6 bases of the junction unmatched. This CDR3 region has 15 residues. Germline V gene data show CDR1 as GTSNPN and CDR2 as SVGIG (reference sequence). CDR3 sequence: CAWSVTGGSTDTQYF. The CDR3 bases are TGTGCCTGGAGTGTAACCGGGGGGTCGACAGATACGCAGTATTTT.

The chain employs TRBV7-9 and TRBJ1-2, with D unclear. The V end lost 5 bases, the J end lost 3 bases, and 19 bases lay between the germline ends. This CDR3 region has 16 residues. Germline V gene sequence: CDR1 SEHNR, CDR2 FQNEAQ (reference sequence). CDR3 residues: CASSLAAGRTYYGYTF. As DNA, the CDR3 is TGTGCCAGCAGCCTGGCTGCGGGCAGGACCTACTATGGCTACACCTTC. Full variable domain (missing parts from reference TRBV7-9 and TRBJ1-2): DTGVSQNPRHKITKRGQNVTFRCDPISEHNRLYWYRQTLGQGPEFLTYFQNEAQLEKSRLLSDRFSAERPKGSFSTLEIQRTEQGDSAMYLCASSLAAGRTYYGYTFGSGTRLTVV.

The rearrangement uses TRBV11-1 and TRBJ1-6; D call uncertain. Germline V gene sequence: CDR1 SGHAT, CDR2 FQDESV (reference sequence). This CDR3 is 13 amino acids long. V was trimmed by 7 bases and J by 5 bases, leaving 9 bases between them. CDR3 amino acids: CASNPGDNSPLHF. The CDR3 bases are TGTGCCAGCAACCCCGGGGATAATTCACCCCTCCACTTT.

This chain joins TRBV10-2 and TRBJ1-1, with 7 bases aligning to TRBD1. The CDR3 runs to 12 residues. Germline lookup yields CDR1 WSHSY and CDR2 SAAADI. The V and J ends lost 0 bases and 10 bases, in that order; junction bases with no gene match: 2. CDR3 DNA sequence: TGCGCCAGCAGTGAGTCCCCAGGGGGAGCTTTCTTT. Its protein product is CASSESPGGAFF.

The chain couples TRBV6-5 to TRBJ2-7; D is possibly TRBD1 (6 bases). Germline CDR1 is MNHEY and CDR2 is SVGAGI. V shed 0 bases and J shed 2 bases, with 11 bases lying between them. CDR3 size: 15 residues. For the CDR3, the DNA is TGTGCCAGCAGTTACTCCCGGACAGCACCCTACGAGCAGTACTTC. Translation gives CASSYSRTAPYEQYF.